The rows below give T cell receptor beta chains drawn from one sample of a study of STAT5B mutations in CD4+ large granular lymphocyte leukemia. TCRdb's copy holds only in-frame clones and misses some; the assay was immunoSEQ multiplex PCR. The table lists about 46,000 clones, 80% to 85% of them singletons. The specimen was CD4+ T cells from blood buffy coats. The source is a human donor in good health. Both conserved end residues are part of each CDR3. A D gene is named only where the DNA matches it firmly. Not every row has a clone size; where given, it reads once, few, many or a size class.

J gene: TRBJ2-7; V gene: TRBV6-5; D gene: -; clone size: -; CDR3 protein: CASSYLTRNSYEQYF; CDR3 DNA: TGTGCCAGCAGTTACCTGACTAGAAACTCCTACGAGCAGTACTTC
J gene: TRBJ1-3; V gene: TRBV19; D gene: -; clone size: -; CDR3 protein: CASRNSSSGNTIYF; CDR3 DNA: TGTGCCAGTAGGAACAGCAGCTCTGGAAACACCATATATTTT
J gene: TRBJ1-2; V gene: TRBV29-1; D gene: -; clone size: -; CDR3 protein: CSALDGNYGYTF; CDR3 DNA: TGCAGCGCATTGGACGGGAACTATGGCTACACCTTC
J gene: TRBJ1-4; V gene: TRBV15; D gene: -; clone size: -; CDR3 protein: CATSTRRSNNEKLFF; CDR3 DNA: TGTGCCACCAGCACTAGGAGGTCCAATAATGAAAAACTGTTTTTT
J gene: TRBJ1-3; V gene: TRBV25-1; D gene: -; clone size: -; CDR3 protein: CASMGTLVNTIYF; CDR3 DNA: TGTGCCAGCATGGGAACGTTAGTAAACACCATATATTTT
J gene: TRBJ1-3; V gene: TRBV2; D gene: TRBD1; clone size: -; CDR3 protein: CASSPGTGGRGGNTIYF; CDR3 DNA: TGTGCCAGCAGTCCCGGGACAGGGGGCCGGGGAGGAAACACCATATATTTT
J gene: TRBJ1-2; V gene: TRBV7-8; D gene: -; clone size: few; CDR3 protein: CASSFGREGYTF; CDR3 DNA: TGTGCCAGCAGCTTTGGGAGGGAAGGCTACACCTTC
J gene: TRBJ2-1; V gene: TRBV5-5; D gene: TRBD2; clone size: -; CDR3 protein: CASSLAGGGGNEQFF; CDR3 DNA: TGTGCCAGCAGCTTGGCTGGCGGGGGAGGGAATGAGCAGTTCTTC
J gene: TRBJ2-2; V gene: TRBV9; D gene: TRBD2; clone size: few; CDR3 protein: CASSVVAGGGTGELFF; CDR3 DNA: TGTGCCAGCAGCGTAGTTGCGGGGGGCGGCACCGGGGAGCTGTTTTTT
J gene: TRBJ1-2; V gene: TRBV27; D gene: TRBD1; clone size: -; CDR3 protein: CASSFGTGRDYGYTF; CDR3 DNA: TGTGCCAGCAGTTTCGGGACAGGGAGAGACTATGGCTACACCTTC
J gene: TRBJ2-7; V gene: TRBV30; D gene: TRBD1; clone size: -; CDR3 protein: CAWSVRGRSYEQYF; CDR3 DNA: TGTGCCTGGAGTGTCAGGGGGCGGTCTTACGAGCAGTACTTC
J gene: TRBJ1-1; V gene: TRBV28; D gene: -; clone size: -; CDR3 protein: CASSPRGHGNTEAFF; CDR3 DNA: TGTGCCAGCAGCCCCCGGGGACACGGGAACACTGAAGCTTTCTTT
J gene: TRBJ2-5; V gene: TRBV20-1; D gene: -; clone size: -; CDR3 protein: CSGAPGETQYF; CDR3 DNA: TGCAGTGGGGCCCCGGGGGAGACCCAGTACTTC
J gene: TRBJ1-2; V gene: TRBV15; D gene: TRBD1; clone size: -; CDR3 protein: CATSRGQGDGYTF; CDR3 DNA: TGTGCCACCAGCAGGGGACAGGGTGATGGCTACACCTTC
J gene: TRBJ1-6; V gene: TRBV30; D gene: TRBD1; clone size: few; CDR3 protein: CAWSPTGTGNSPLHF; CDR3 DNA: TGTGCCTGGAGTCCGACCGGGACAGGGAATTCACCCCTCCACTTT
J gene: TRBJ2-3; V gene: TRBV5-4; D gene: TRBD2; clone size: -; CDR3 protein: CASSAGLAVSTDTQYF; CDR3 DNA: TGTGCCAGCAGCGCGGGACTAGCGGTTAGCACAGATACGCAGTATTTT
J gene: TRBJ2-7; V gene: TRBV27; D gene: -; clone size: -; CDR3 protein: CASSYNLGTYEQYF; CDR3 DNA: TGTGCCAGCAGTTATAATCTTGGGACCTACGAGCAGTACTTC
J gene: TRBJ1-2; V gene: TRBV14; D gene: -; clone size: -; CDR3 protein: CASSQVRGGYAYTF; CDR3 DNA: TGTGCCAGCAGCCAAGTGAGGGGAGGCTATGCCTACACCTTC
J gene: TRBJ2-3; V gene: TRBV5-6; D gene: -; clone size: -; CDR3 protein: CASSLATKAGGTQYF; CDR3 DNA: TGTGCCAGCAGCTTGGCCACTAAAGCTGGGGGTACGCAGTATTTT
J gene: TRBJ2-7; V gene: TRBV27; D gene: -; clone size: -; CDR3 protein: CASSLRRGDYEQYF; CDR3 DNA: TGTGCCAGCAGTTTAAGGCGGGGCGACTACGAGCAGTACTTC
J gene: TRBJ2-3; V gene: TRBV2; D gene: -; clone size: -; CDR3 protein: CASSEAGGDSDTQYF; CDR3 DNA: TGTGCCAGCAGTGAAGCGGGCGGGGACTCAGATACGCAGTATTTT
J gene: TRBJ1-2; V gene: TRBV7-2; D gene: -; clone size: -; CDR3 protein: CASSQIWGGYGYTF; CDR3 DNA: TGTGCCAGCAGCCAAATCTGGGGTGGCTATGGCTACACCTTC
J gene: TRBJ2-1; V gene: TRBV6-6; D gene: TRBD2; clone size: -; CDR3 protein: CASSHTSGPSYNEQFF; CDR3 DNA: TGTGCCAGCAGCCACACTAGCGGCCCCTCCTACAATGAGCAGTTCTTC
J gene: TRBJ1-2; V gene: TRBV10-3; D gene: -; clone size: -; CDR3 protein: CAISEPPENGYTF; CDR3 DNA: TGTGCCATCAGTGAGCCCCCAGAGAATGGCTACACCTTC
J gene: TRBJ2-1; V gene: TRBV9; D gene: TRBD2; clone size: -; CDR3 protein: CASSFTGTSGDEQFF; CDR3 DNA: TGTGCCAGCAGCTTTACCGGGACTAGCGGAGATGAGCAGTTCTTC
J gene: TRBJ1-3; V gene: TRBV28; D gene: -; clone size: -; CDR3 protein: CASTRHGEASGNTIYF; CDR3 DNA: TGTGCCAGCACACGACACGGGGAAGCATCTGGAAACACCATATATTTT
J gene: TRBJ2-1; V gene: TRBV7-2; D gene: -; clone size: -; CDR3 protein: CASNVGRTEGEQFF; CDR3 DNA: TGTGCCAGCAATGTCGGACGGACCGAGGGTGAGCAGTTCTTC
J gene: TRBJ2-7; V gene: TRBV5-1; D gene: TRBD1; clone size: medium-sized; CDR3 protein: CASGGQGQIEQYF; CDR3 DNA: TGCGCCAGCGGCGGACAGGGTCAGATCGAGCAGTACTTC
J gene: TRBJ1-4; V gene: TRBV11-2; D gene: -; clone size: -; CDR3 protein: CASSPGPIGAEKLFF; CDR3 DNA: TGTGCCAGCAGCCCAGGACCTATAGGGGCTGAAAAACTGTTTTTT
J gene: TRBJ2-7; V gene: TRBV5-4; D gene: TRBD2; clone size: -; CDR3 protein: CASRLAGGGHEQYF; CDR3 DNA: TGTGCCAGCAGACTAGCGGGGGGCGGGCACGAGCAGTACTTC
J gene: TRBJ1-2; V gene: TRBV11-2; D gene: -; clone size: -; CDR3 protein: CASSPFLTSPAYGYTF; CDR3 DNA: TGTGCCAGCAGCCCCTTTTTAACATCCCCCGCCTATGGCTACACCTTC
J gene: TRBJ1-4; V gene: TRBV6-5; D gene: -; clone size: -; CDR3 protein: CASSAGARANEKLFF; CDR3 DNA: TGTGCCAGCAGTGCGGGGGCGCGGGCTAATGAAAAACTGTTTTTT
J gene: TRBJ1-2; V gene: TRBV29-1; D gene: TRBD1; clone size: few; CDR3 protein: CSVKLGQGDGYTF; CDR3 DNA: TGCAGCGTGAAACTCGGACAGGGAGATGGCTACACCTTC
J gene: TRBJ1-2; V gene: TRBV5-4; D gene: TRBD1; clone size: -; CDR3 protein: CASGGTDGYTF; CDR3 DNA: TGTGCCAGCGGCGGGACAGACGGCTACACCTTC
J gene: TRBJ1-1; V gene: TRBV30; D gene: -; clone size: few; CDR3 protein: CAWRTGPTSEAFF; CDR3 DNA: TGTGCCTGGAGAACAGGCCCAACCTCGGAAGCTTTCTTT
J gene: TRBJ2-1; V gene: TRBV12-2; D gene: -; clone size: -; CDR3 protein: CASRLHRGRASYNEQFF; CDR3 DNA: TGTGCAAGTCGCTTACACCGCGGGAGGGCTTCCTACAATGAGCAGTTCTTC
J gene: TRBJ1-6; V gene: TRBV7-3; D gene: -; clone size: -; CDR3 protein: CASSLDRGRNSPLHF; CDR3 DNA: TGTGCCAGCAGCTTAGACCGGGGGCGGAATTCACCCCTCCACTTT
J gene: TRBJ2-1; V gene: TRBV7-2; D gene: -; clone size: -; CDR3 protein: CASSLALGPNEQFF; CDR3 DNA: TGTGCCAGCAGCTTAGCGCTAGGCCCCAATGAGCAGTTCTTC
J gene: TRBJ1-1; V gene: TRBV7-9; D gene: TRBD1; clone size: -; CDR3 protein: CASSLGQGVNTEAFF; CDR3 DNA: TGTGCCAGCAGCTTAGGTCAGGGGGTGAACACTGAAGCTTTCTTT
J gene: TRBJ2-2; V gene: TRBV19; D gene: -; clone size: -; CDR3 protein: CAIAGMEIGELFF; CDR3 DNA: TGTGCCATCGCGGGAATGGAGATCGGGGAGCTGTTTTTT
J gene: TRBJ2-7; V gene: TRBV21-1; D gene: -; clone size: -; CDR3 protein: CASSLGGGNAYEQYF; CDR3 DNA: TGTGCCAGCAGCCTAGGCGGGGGAAACGCCTACGAGCAGTACTTC
J gene: TRBJ2-3; V gene: TRBV5-1; D gene: TRBD1; clone size: -; CDR3 protein: CASSLERQGALGLTDTQYF; CDR3 DNA: TGCGCCAGCAGCTTGGAAAGGCAGGGGGCATTAGGTTTGACAGATACGCAGTATTTT
J gene: TRBJ1-1; V gene: TRBV29-1; D gene: -; clone size: -; CDR3 protein: CSVTTAHEAFF; CDR3 DNA: TGCAGCGTTACAACCGCCCATGAAGCTTTCTTT
J gene: TRBJ2-7; V gene: TRBV5-1; D gene: -; clone size: -; CDR3 protein: CASRRTGMAEQYF; CDR3 DNA: TGCGCCAGCAGACGCACAGGGATGGCCGAGCAGTACTTC
J gene: TRBJ1-4; V gene: TRBV5-1; D gene: -; clone size: -; CDR3 protein: CASSLGRFGEKLFF; CDR3 DNA: TGCGCCAGCAGCTTGGGCCGTTTTGGAGAAAAACTGTTTTTT
J gene: TRBJ1-2; V gene: TRBV4-1; D gene: -; clone size: -; CDR3 protein: CASSRLPSETAYGYTF; CDR3 DNA: TGCGCCAGCAGCCGCCTACCCTCGGAGACAGCCTATGGCTACACCTTC